The T cell receptor beta chain under discussion was sequenced for a study of blood T cell repertoires in COVID-19. Clones were read by immunoSEQ multiplex PCR, and TCRdb kept only the in-frame ones, dropping some. The sample carries over 90,000 clones, about 91% recorded once. V was shortened by 6 bases and J by 5 bases, with 8 bases between the two germline ends. This CDR3 has 12 residues. Germline CDR1 reads LNHDA; CDR2 reads SQIVND (reference sequence). V and J are TRBV19 and TRBJ1-5, with a weak D call TRBD1 (6 bases). The source material was peripheral blood. The TCR comes from a human donor in a cohort sampled during active COVID-19. The CDR3 nucleotides read TGTGCCAGTAGCCCAGGGGATCAGCCCCAGCATTTT. Its protein product is CASSPGDQPQHF.